This T cell receptor (beta chain) originates from a study of shared clonotypes between healthy human individuals. Germline V gene sequence: CDR1 SGHRS, CDR2 YFSETQ. The CDR3 totals 14 residues. Trimming removed 5 bases from V and 3 bases from J, with 15 bases in between. Cells designated naive CD8 were CD45RO-negative and were positively selected for CCR7, with terminally differentiated effector memory CD45RA+ cells excluded. Method: immunoSEQ multiplex PCR; TCRdb's copy keeps in-frame clones and lacks some. The sample has roughly 770,000 clones, about 96% seen once. Material for sequencing was naive CD8+ T cells sorted from blood. This TCR was recovered from a man aged 25-40 years in good health. J is TRBJ2-7 and V is TRBV5-1; possibly TRBD1 or TRBD2 for D (5 bases each). CDR3 DNA sequence: TGCGCCAGCAGTTCCGGGACGGCCATCTACGAGCAGTACTTC. Its translation is CASSSGTAIYEQYF.